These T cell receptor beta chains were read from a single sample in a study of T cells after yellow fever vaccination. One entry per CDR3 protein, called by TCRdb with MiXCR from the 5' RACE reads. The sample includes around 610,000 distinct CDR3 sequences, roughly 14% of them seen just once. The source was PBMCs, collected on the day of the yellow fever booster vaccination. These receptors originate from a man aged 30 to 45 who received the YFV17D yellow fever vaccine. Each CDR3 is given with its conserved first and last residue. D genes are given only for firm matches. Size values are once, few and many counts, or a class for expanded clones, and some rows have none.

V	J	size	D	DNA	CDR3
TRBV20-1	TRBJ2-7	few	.	TGCAGTGCTAGAGCGGGACCGACTTACGAGCAGTACTTC	CSARAGPTYEQYF
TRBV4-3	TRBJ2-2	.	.	TGCGCCAGCAGCCAAGACCGTAGTTTTGGATCCGGGGAGCTGTTTTTT	CASSQDRSFGSGELFF
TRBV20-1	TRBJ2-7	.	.	TGCAGTGCTCACTCCAGGACAGTTGGAAACTACGAGCAGTACTTC	CSAHSRTVGNYEQYF
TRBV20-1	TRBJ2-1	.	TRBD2	TGCAGTGCTAGAGATCGCGGGAGCTCCTACAATGAGCAGTTCTTC	CSARDRGSSYNEQFF
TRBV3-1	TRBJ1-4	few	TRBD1	TGTGCCAGCAGCTCCTGGACAGGGGGTTCGGAAAAACTGTTTTTT	CASSSWTGGSEKLFF
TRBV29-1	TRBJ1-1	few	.	TGCAGCGTTGTTACGGGGGGGGAGGGTGAAGCTTTCTTT	CSVVTGGEGEAFF
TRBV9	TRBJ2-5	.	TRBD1	TGTGCCAGCAGCGATGTGACAGGGGGAAGCGAGACCCAGTACTTC	CASSDVTGGSETQYF
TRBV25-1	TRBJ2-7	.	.	TGTGCCAGCAGTGAATTGACTACCCAAGGAGCCTACGAGCAGTACTTC	CASSELTTQGAYEQYF
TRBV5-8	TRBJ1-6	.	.	TGTGCCAGCAGCTTTTACTTAAGGGGAGGATATAATTCACCCCTCCACTTT	CASSFYLRGGYNSPLHF
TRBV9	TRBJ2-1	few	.	TGTGCCAGCAGCGTAGTCCCTGGCTGGCAGGAGCAGTTCTTC	CASSVVPGWQEQFF
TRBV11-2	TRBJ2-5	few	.	TGTGCCAGCAGCCCGAGGGGGACCCAGTACTTC	CASSPRGTQYF
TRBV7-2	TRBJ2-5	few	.	TGTGCCAGCAGCGGCCGGGGGTCAGAGACCCAGTACTTC	CASSGRGSETQYF
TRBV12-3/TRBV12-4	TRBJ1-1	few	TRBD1	TGTGCCAGCGGGACAGGGGGCACTGAAGCTTTCTTT	CASGTGGTEAFF
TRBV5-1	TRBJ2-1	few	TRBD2	TGCGCCAGCAGCTTGGCCTTCTTGCGGGAGCATGGGAATGAGCAGTTCTTC	CASSLAFLREHGNEQFF
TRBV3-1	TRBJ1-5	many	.	TGTGCCAGCAGCCAAGATGTCAATCAGCCCCAGCATTTT	CASSQDVNQPQHF
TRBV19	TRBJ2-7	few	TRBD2	TGTGCCAGTAGTACCGCTAGCGGACCCTACGAGCAGTACTTC	CASSTASGPYEQYF
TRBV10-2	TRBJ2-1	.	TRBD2	TGCGCCAGCAGAAACAGCGGGAGCAACAATGAGCAGTTCTTC	CASRNSGSNNEQFF
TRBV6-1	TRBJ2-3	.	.	TGTGCCAGCAGGGGGGAAATTGGAGATACGCAGTATTTT	CASRGEIGDTQYF
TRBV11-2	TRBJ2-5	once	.	TGTACCAGCAGCCAGACGGAAGAGACCCAGTACTTC	CTSSQTEETQYF
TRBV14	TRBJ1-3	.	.	TGTGCCAGCAGCCAAGTACCGACCAGCTCTGGAAACACCATATATTTT	CASSQVPTSSGNTIYF
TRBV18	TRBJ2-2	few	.	TGTGCCAGCTCACCACTACCTCTCGGGGAGCTGTTTTTT	CASSPLPLGELFF
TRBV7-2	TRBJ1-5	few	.	TGTGCCAGCAGCTTGGGGAGGGTCCAGCCCCAGCATTTT	CASSLGRVQPQHF
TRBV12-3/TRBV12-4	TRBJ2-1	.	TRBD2	TGTGCCAGCAGTTTCCGACTAGCGGGGTCCTACAATGAGCAGTTCTTC	CASSFRLAGSYNEQFF
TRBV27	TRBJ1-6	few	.	TGTGCCAGCAGTCTGACTGGGACTAACACCCCCCTCCACTTT	CASSLTGTNTPLHF
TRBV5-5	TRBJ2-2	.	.	TGTGCCAGCAGCGCTTCGGGATGGGGGAACACCGGGGAGCTGTTTTTT	CASSASGWGNTGELFF
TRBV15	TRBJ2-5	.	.	TGTGCCACCAGCAGAGACCCTCAAGAGACCCAGTACTTC	CATSRDPQETQYF
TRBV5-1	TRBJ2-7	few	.	TGCGCCAGCAGCCGGACGGAATACGAGCAGTACTTC	CASSRTEYEQYF
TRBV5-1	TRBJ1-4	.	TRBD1	TGCGCCAGCAGCCCGGACAGGCAAAATGAAAAACTGTTTTTT	CASSPDRQNEKLFF
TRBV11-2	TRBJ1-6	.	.	TGTGCCAGCACCCTACTCGGTTCACCCCTCCACTTT	CASTLLGSPLHF
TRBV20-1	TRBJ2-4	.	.	TGCAGTGCTAGAGATCGGAGAGGGGCTGGGAACATTCAGTACTTC	CSARDRRGAGNIQYF
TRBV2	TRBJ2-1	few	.	TGTGCCAGCGCGGATGGGGTGGGTGAGCAGTTCTTC	CASADGVGEQFF
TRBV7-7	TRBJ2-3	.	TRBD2	TGTGCCAGCAGCCGGACTAGCGGGAGAGCGGATACGCAGTATTTT	CASSRTSGRADTQYF
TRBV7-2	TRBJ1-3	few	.	TGTGCCAGCAGCTTAGGCTTGGGCAACACCATATATTTT	CASSLGLGNTIYF
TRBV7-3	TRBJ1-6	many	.	TGTGCCAGCAGCTTGTACAGAGCGAATTCACCCCTCCACTTT	CASSLYRANSPLHF
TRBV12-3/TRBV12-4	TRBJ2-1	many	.	TGTGCCAGCAGTCCCCGAGGCGGTGATTTGGGGTACAATGAGCAGTTCTTC	CASSPRGGDLGYNEQFF
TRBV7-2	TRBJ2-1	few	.	TGTGCCAGCAGCTTTGAAGAATACAATGAGCAGTTCTTC	CASSFEEYNEQFF
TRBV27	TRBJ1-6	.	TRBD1	TGTGCCAGCAGTTTTTCCCAACCGGGACAGAGCTCCTATAATTCTCCCCTCCACTTT	CASSFSQPGQSSYNSPLHF
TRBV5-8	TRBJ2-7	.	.	TGTGCCAGTAGCTGGCAGGGACCCTACGAGCAGTACTTC	CASSWQGPYEQYF
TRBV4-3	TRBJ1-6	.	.	TGCGCCAGCAGCCAAGAAGCAGGGCCCTATAATTCACCCCTCCACTTT	CASSQEAGPYNSPLHF
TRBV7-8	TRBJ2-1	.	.	TGTGCCAGCAGCCCTAATAGGGGCTCCTACAATGAGCAGTTCTTC	CASSPNRGSYNEQFF
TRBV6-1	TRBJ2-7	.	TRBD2	TGTGCCAGCAGAAGGACTAGCGGGAGTCAGTACGAGCAGTACTTC	CASRRTSGSQYEQYF